This T cell receptor beta chain emerged from a study of PD-1 blockade in classical Hodgkin lymphoma. At the level of the study: Every 2 weeks, patients got 3 mg/kg intravenous nivolumab.

Profiling relied on immunoSEQ multiplex PCR, and the TCRdb table lists in-frame clones only, not all of them. The repertoire includes more than 90,000 clones, 81% of them detected once, and approximately 15% sits in the top ten. CDR1 is SGHTA, CDR2 FQGNSA, per germline. The junction had 5 bases not matched to a gene; V was cut back by 1 base and J by 6 bases. This CDR3 has 15 amino acids. The study's findings and limits: Researchers reported that CD4+ TCR diversity, though not CD8+, rose significantly by C4D1. Patients who responded completely had about the same baseline diversity as newly diagnosed patients.

Many counts were recorded for this clone. As yet, its antigen is unknown. Autologous stem cell transplantation was followed by relapse in every patient, and brentuximab vedotin exposure varied. Complete response, partial response or progressive disease constituted the best response categories observed. The genes are TRBV7-2 and TRBJ2-7, with 11 bases identical to TRBD1. The sample here was peripheral blood mononuclear cells (PBMCs), taken before the second cycle of nivolumab. The receptor comes from a human donor with classical Hodgkin lymphoma. CDR3 in DNA: TGTGCCAGCAGCTTAGGGCGGACAGGGGGCGGCGAGCAGTACTTC. Protein: CASSLGRTGGGEQYF.